The clone carrying this T cell receptor (beta chain) was detected only a few times. The antigen is unknown. Next came a second PCR, run for about 7 to 12 cycles, which used a sample-barcoded 5' primer along with a J-beta primer mix. TCRdb itself ran the 5' RACE reads through MiXCR, one entry per CDR3 protein. The data contain hundreds of thousands of distinct CDR3 sequences, roughly 21% of them singletons. The sample comes from a study of blood T cells in healthy people across ages. About the research overall: About one barcoded beta molecule per two T cells came from capture by template switching.

Study conclusions and caveats: Higher diversity and more naive CD4+ cells were features of long-lived donors, compared to aged donors.

J lost 6 bases, V lost 1 base, and 4 bases had no gene match. CDR3 size: 14 residues. Looked up from germline, CDR1 is SGHTA and CDR2 is FQGNSA. The V and J genes are TRBV7-2 and TRBJ1-2; the match to TRBD1 covers 8 bases. The TCR sequence derives from a man aged 65-85 years in good health. Sequenced sample: blood. This CDR3 is CASSLGQGAHGYTF. The DNA for the CDR3 is TGTGCCAGCAGCTTAGGCCAGGGGGCTCATGGCTACACCTTC.